Following are 13 T cell receptor beta chains from one sample sequenced in a study of T cells after yellow fever vaccination. Via MiXCR, TCRdb re-called the 5' RACE reads, giving one row per CDR3 protein. Among about 500,000 distinct CDR3 sequences listed, roughly a sixth were seen once. Sample: PBMCs, taken about 5 days after the first yellow fever vaccination. These receptors all stem from a man between 18 and 29 years old who received the YFV17D yellow fever vaccine.

J is TRBJ1-2 and V is TRBV29-1, with no clear D. V was cut by 1 base and J by 8 bases, with 14 bases left in between. The CDR3 runs 13 residues. Germline CDR1 reads SQVTM; CDR2 reads ANQGSEA. The CDR3 coding sequence is TGCAGCGTTGAAGGGGCTCCCTATCGGGGCTACACCTTC. Translating gives CSVEGAPYRGYTF.

This clonotype was detected a few times. This chain uses TRBV7-9 with TRBJ2-1; D is perhaps TRBD1 or TRBD2 (6 bases each). V was shortened by 5 bases and J by 13 bases, with 18 bases between the two germline ends. Germline loops: CDR1 SEHNR, CDR2 FQNEAQ (reference sequence). The CDR3 length is 13 residues. CDR3 loop: CASSVEGGAPQFF. The CDR3 coding sequence is TGTGCCAGCAGCGTGGAGGGGGGTGCACCCCAGTTCTTC.

The genes are TRBV11-1 and TRBJ2-7; no firm D call. This CDR3 contains 13 residues. Trimming took 1 base from V and 7 from J, leaving 11 bases between them. Germline CDR1 SGHAT, CDR2 FQDESV (reference sequence). CDR3 DNA sequence: TGTGCCAGCAGCTTAGGGCCGAGCCTGGAGCAGTACGTC. Its protein product is CASSLGPSLEQYV.

The V gene is TRBV11-2, the J gene TRBJ1-2; 10 bases match TRBD1. CDR1 is SGHAT and CDR2 is FQNNGV in the germline V gene. The V gene end was trimmed by 6 bases and the J gene end by 8 bases; junction bases not matched to a gene: 6. The CDR3 has 13 residues. The CDR3 bases are TGTGCCAGCAGTTCCGACAGGGGGCGAGGCTACACCTTC. Residues: CASSSDRGRGYTF. The whole variable domain, filled in from reference TRBV11-2 and TRBJ1-2, reads EAGVAQSPRYKIIEKRQSVAFWCNPISGHATLYWYQQILGQGPKLLIQFQNNGVVDDSQLPKDRFSAERLKGVDSTLKIQPAKLEDSAVYLCASSSDRGRGYTFGSGTRLTVV.

The chain joins TRBV7-7 to TRBJ2-1; 7 nucleotides line up with TRBD1. Germline-derived CDR1 and CDR2 are SSHAT and FNYEAQ (reference sequence). The junction had 9 bases not matched to a gene; V was cut back by 1 base and J by 6 bases. The CDR3 consists of 16 residues. The CDR3: CASSLEVGDSFNEQFF. The DNA for the CDR3 is TGTGCCAGCAGCTTAGAAGTCGGGGACAGCTTCAATGAGCAGTTCTTC.

This clonotype was observed many times. The V gene is TRBV12-3 or TRBV12-4, the J gene TRBJ2-3; TRBD2 agrees at 8 bases. The ends lost 4 bases at V and 6 bases at J; junction bases unmatched: 15. The CDR3 has 17 amino acids. Here the CDR3 DNA reads TGTGCCAGCAGTTCATCTGCGACTAGCGTGGGACCGGATACGCAGTATTTT. This sequence encodes CASSSSATSVGPDTQYF.

The rearrangement joins TRBV6-2 or TRBV6-3 to TRBJ2-4; D uncertain. The germline CDR1 and CDR2 sequences are MNHEY and SVGEGT. V was pared by 2 bases and J by 6 bases, with 11 bases between. There are 14 residues in the CDR3. CDR3 nucleotides: TGTGCCAGCAGTTACCGCCAGCCTTTAAACATTCAGTACTTC. It codes for CASSYRQPLNIQYF.

The CDR3 sequence is CASSQGEGRNSPLHF. The CDR3 DNA reads TGTGCCAGCAGCCAAGGGGAGGGGAGAAATTCACCCCTCCACTTT. The chain links TRBV7-9 to TRBJ1-6; D is possibly TRBD1 (5 bases). The CDR3 loop spans 15 amino acids. V was cut by 5 bases and J by 7 bases, with 15 bases left in between. Germline CDR1 SEHNR, CDR2 FQNEAQ (reference sequence).

The chain employs TRBV29-1 and TRBJ2-5; 9 bases map to TRBD1. The V segment lost 5 bases and the J segment 5 bases; nucleotides outside the gene matches: 3. The CDR3 extends over 12 amino acids. Germline loops: CDR1 SQVTM, CDR2 ANQGSEA. CDR3 sequence reads: CSVTGGRETQYF. CDR3 coding DNA: TGCAGCGTTACAGGGGGCCGGGAGACCCAGTACTTC.

The CDR3, as DNA: TGTGCCAGCAGGGGGACAGGCCGCTACCTAAGCTCCTACAATGAGCAGTTCTTC. Residues: CASRGTGRYLSSYNEQFF. V usage is TRBV12-3 or TRBV12-4 and J usage is TRBJ2-1; TRBD1 aligns across 8 bases. Trimming at V came to 6 bases and at J to 0 bases, leaving 13 bases not matched to a gene. The CDR3 is 18 amino acids.

This clonotype was seen a handful of times. This chain uses TRBV4-1 with TRBJ2-6, with D maybe TRBD1 (5 bases). The CDR3 runs to 18 residues. From germline, CDR1 is MGHRA and CDR2 YSYEKL. The ends were cut back, 1 base at V and 2 bases at J, with 15 bases in the middle. CDR3 sequence (DNA): TGCGCCAGCAGCCAAGTGTCAGGGCAGAAGGCTGGGGCCAACGTCCTGACTTTC. Residues: CASSQVSGQKAGANVLTF.

This clonotype has more than one count but fewer than ten. The gene calls are TRBV7-2 and TRBJ1-5; no clear D gene. The germline V gene encodes CDR1 SGHTA and CDR2 FQGNSA. Trimming left V 5 bases short and J 2 bases short, with 10 bases between. The CDR3 totals 14 residues. The CDR3 DNA reads TGTGCCAGCAGCCGGTACTGGGGCAATCAGCCCCAGCATTTT. It encodes CASSRYWGNQPQHF. The full variable domain, its missing parts supplied by reference TRBV7-2 and TRBJ1-5, is GAGVSQSPSNKVTEKGKDVELRCDPISGHTALYWYRQSLGQGLEFLIYFQGNSAPDKSGLPSDRFSAERTGGSVSTLTIQRTQQEDSAVYLCASSRYWGNQPQHFGDGTRLSIL.

This clonotype was observed a few times. The chain couples TRBV29-1 to TRBJ2-1; the D is unclear. The CDR3 has 13 residues. Trimming left V 2 bases short and J 4 bases short, with 9 bases between. Germline V gives CDR1 SQVTM, CDR2 ANQGSEA. CDR3 DNA sequence: TGCAGCGTTGAAAAATCTACTTACAATGAGCAGTTCTTC. Its protein product is CSVEKSTYNEQFF.